Sequencing of this T cell receptor beta chain was carried out in a study of Graves' ophthalmopathy and Graves' hyperthyroidism. The CDR3 length is 14 residues. Germline CDR1 is MNHEY and CDR2 is SVGEGT. The study amplified TCR beta CDR3 regions using RNA transcripts. First-round RT-PCR employed HTBI primers, with a second-round multiplex PCR after it. TCRdb analysed the multiplex PCR reads with MiXCR anew, one entry per CDR3 protein. The table shows over a million distinct CDR3 sequences, with about 36% occurring only once. As to this clonotype: Antigen unknown. This may stem from a read error, because a much larger clone lies one nucleotide away.

Hyperthyroidism patients were newly diagnosed, under 2 months' duration, aged 18 to 65. Notes on the study in general: With a specificity of roughly 72% and a sensitivity of about 70%, the model predicted ophthalmopathy progression. Blood was where most expanded thyroid clonotypes above 0.001 frequency also turned up.

The TCR comes from an adult man with Graves' hyperthyroidism. J is TRBJ2-5 and V is TRBV6-2 or TRBV6-3, with D possibly being TRBD1 or TRBD2 (5 bases each). Sequencing was done on a sample of peripheral blood or thyroid tissue (not recorded which). The CDR3 is CTSTTWGTMETQYF. The DNA of the CDR3 is TGTACCAGCACCACGTGGGGGACGATGGAGACCCAGTACTTC.